A selection of T cell receptor beta chains follows, all from one sample in a study of shared clonotypes between healthy human individuals. Sequencing was performed with immunoSEQ multiplex PCR; in TCRdb, only in-frame clones are kept and a portion is missing. The sample lists over a million clones, 75% to 85% occurring once. The sample was memory CD4+ T cells from PBMCs. These receptors came from a man younger than 35 in good health. Some clones in this sample may be carry-over from other donors' samples. CDR3s include the opening cysteine and the closing phenylalanine or tryptophan. D genes are given only for firm matches. Size is omitted from some rows. Given values are once, few, many or a class for expanded clones.

j_call clone_size v_call d_call cdr3_aa cdr3_nt
TRBJ2-2 - TRBV6-5 - CASSAYRVTGELFF TGTGCCAGCAGTGCCTACAGGGTCACCGGGGAGCTGTTTTTT
TRBJ1-2 - TRBV5-1 - CASSLGQDFYGYTF TGCGCCAGCAGCTTGGGCCAAGACTTTTATGGCTACACCTTC
TRBJ2-7 - TRBV5-3 - CASSRGPRGEQYF TGTGCCAGCAGTCGGGGGCCTAGGGGCGAGCAGTACTTC
TRBJ2-2 - TRBV5-6 - CASSHLDGAQAGELFF TGTGCCAGCAGTCACCTGGACGGCGCGCAGGCCGGGGAGCTGTTTTTT
TRBJ1-1 - TRBV18 - CASSLGTEAFF TGTGCCAGTTCGTTGGGCACTGAAGCTTTCTTT
TRBJ2-1 - TRBV1 - CTSSRQTLASGRNEQFF TGCACCAGCAGCCGACAAACCTTGGCTAGCGGGAGGAATGAGCAGTTCTTC
TRBJ2-2 - TRBV6-6 TRBD1 CATHNIQQGPTGELFF TGTGCCACCCATAATATCCAACAGGGGCCCACCGGGGAGCTGTTTTTT
TRBJ2-2 - TRBV7-8 - CASRTSKSLNTGELFF TGTGCCAGCAGGACCAGCAAAAGCCTAAACACCGGGGAGCTGTTTTTT
TRBJ2-2 - TRBV9 TRBD2 CASSVGRVGGSYDTGELFF TGTGCCAGCAGCGTAGGTCGAGTGGGCGGGAGCTATGACACCGGGGAGCTGTTTTTT
TRBJ1-3 - TRBV18 - CASSPGQSSGNTIYF TGTGCCAGCTCACCAGGACAGAGCTCTGGAAACACCATATATTTT
TRBJ2-2 - TRBV15 - CATSREAGGELFF TGTGCCACCAGCAGAGAGGCGGGCGGGGAGCTGTTTTTT
TRBJ1-1 - TRBV10-2 - CASVRDTGAIEAFF TGCGCCAGCGTTAGGGACACCGGTGCGATTGAAGCTTTCTTT
TRBJ2-6 - TRBV18 - CASSPLSGANVLTF TGTGCCAGCTCACCACTAAGTGGGGCCAACGTCCTGACTTTC
TRBJ2-1 - TRBV5-4 - CASSLRSGTYNEQFF TGTGCCAGCAGCCTCCGGAGCGGCACCTACAATGAGCAGTTCTTC
TRBJ1-2 once TRBV7-2 - CASSPPGYGYTF TGTGCCAGCAGCCCCCCTGGCTATGGCTACACCTTC
TRBJ2-6 - TRBV29-1 - CSVQGVGANVLTF TGCAGCGTACAAGGTGTTGGGGCCAACGTCCTGACTTTC
TRBJ2-3 - TRBV4-1 - CASSQGPSRYTDTQYF TGCGCCAGCAGCCAAGGTCCTAGCCGCTACACAGATACGCAGTATTTT
TRBJ1-4 - TRBV25-1 TRBD1 CASSESRLGGDEKLFF TGTGCCAGCAGTGAATCTCGATTAGGGGGCGATGAAAAACTGTTTTTT
TRBJ1-5 - TRBV7-8 - CASSPWDGDQPQHF TGTGCCAGCAGCCCCTGGGACGGGGATCAGCCCCAGCATTTT
TRBJ2-7 - TRBV28 - CASSESWAWGSYEQYF TGTGCCAGCTCAGAGTCGTGGGCGTGGGGATCCTACGAGCAGTACTTC
TRBJ1-3 - TRBV9 - CASSASPYGTIYF TGTGCCAGCAGCGCATCACCCTACGGCACCATATATTTT
TRBJ2-3 - TRBV28 TRBD2 CASSPPPGSGRPDTQYF TGTGCCAGCAGTCCACCTCCAGGGAGCGGGAGGCCGGATACGCAGTATTTT
TRBJ2-1 - TRBV6-1 - CASSEVRGLSYNEQFF TGTGCCAGCAGTGAAGTTCGGGGCCTCTCCTACAATGAGCAGTTCTTC
TRBJ2-2 - TRBV15 - CATSRGPGGAGELFF TGTGCCACCAGCAGAGGACCGGGCGGGGCCGGGGAGCTGTTTTTT
TRBJ1-2 - TRBV29-1 - CSVRWVPSGYTF TGCAGCGTCCGTTGGGTCCCTTCGGGCTACACCTTC
TRBJ2-3 - TRBV6-6 TRBD2 CASSRTSATDTQYF TGTGCCAGCAGCAGGACTAGCGCCACAGATACGCAGTATTTT
TRBJ1-5 - TRBV15 - CATSRDLRANQPQHF TGTGCCACCAGCAGAGATCTTAGGGCCAATCAGCCCCAGCATTTT
TRBJ2-1 once TRBV18 TRBD2 CASSPQQRRREGDNEQFF TGTGCCAGCTCACCCCAACAACGACGGCGGGAGGGGGACAATGAGCAGTTCTTC
TRBJ2-5 - TRBV5-3 TRBD2 CARSLAGGRAGETQYF TGTGCCAGAAGCTTGGCTGGCGGGAGGGCCGGGGAGACCCAGTACTTC
TRBJ1-1 - TRBV7-2 - CASSLLMNTEAFF TGTGCCAGCAGCTTACTTATGAACACTGAAGCTTTCTTT
TRBJ2-4 - TRBV29-1 - CSVVRTGNIQYF TGCAGCGTTGTAAGGACGGGAAACATTCAGTACTTC
TRBJ1-5 - TRBV15 - CATSRGGRNPSPQHF TGTGCCACCAGCAGGGGAGGACGTAACCCCAGCCCCCAGCATTTT
TRBJ2-6 - TRBV28 TRBD2 CASGGGASGANVLTF TGTGCCAGCGGGGGAGGGGCATCTGGGGCCAACGTCCTGACTTTC
TRBJ2-6 few TRBV11-2 - CASAGNSGANVLTF TGTGCCAGCGCGGGTAACTCTGGGGCCAACGTCCTGACTTTC